This record concerns one T cell receptor beta chain sequence. This clonotype was recorded a few times. Its target antigen remains unknown. Base qualities were left out, and no much larger clone turns up one base away. What this sample's treatment or condition label stands for: allogeneic hematopoietic cell transplantation with graft depleted of TCRalphabeta T cells and CD19 B cells. Transplant recipients were children who received TCRalphabeta/CD19-depleted allogeneic hematopoietic cell grafts. Spanning cysteine to phenylalanine, the CDR3 consists of 16 amino acids. Here the CDR3 DNA is all that survives: 48 bases in frame from base 1. The germline V gene supplies CDR1 SGHVS and CDR2 FQNEAQ. Trimming leaves V shorter by 5 bases and J shorter by 9 bases, with the junction holding 13 bases beyond the gene matches. Libraries were constructed by PCR. TCRdb names Illumina HiSeq 2500 as the instrument used. To normalize quantification of the TCRbeta repertoire, the TCR libraries were built with molecular barcoding that relied on unique molecular identifiers. Using fastp at Q25 and MiXCR, TCRdb reprocessed the public reads and kept productive beta chains. A single entry per CDR3 protein holds the most common genes and DNA from its merged rows. Counted in this sample were a few hundred thousand distinct CDR3 sequences; roughly a quarter of them appeared once. Around a third of the sample is held by the ten biggest clonotypes.

The data stem from a study of T-cell reconstitution after alpha-beta-depleted transplantation in children (dated by TCRdb to the mid-2010s). Some background on the complete study: Using TCR repertoire profiling, the study quantitatively followed how T-cell immune reconstitution unfolded in children after TCRalphabeta/CD19-depleted allogeneic hematopoietic cell transplantation. What the work shows at the level of the full study, not this receptor alone: Over the following months the frequencies of hyperexpanded clones went down, and after one year T-cell counts and TCRbeta diversity were mostly credited to newly produced T cells. In some patients, the high TCRbeta diversity seen at day 60 was put down to recipient T cells and intrathymic progenitors that had survived conditioning. The apparently early alphabetaT-cell count recovery about two months after transplant was reportedly dependent on only several hundred rapidly expanded clones derived from non-depleted graft cells.

This sequence originates from a boy under two years old with Wiskott-Aldrich syndrome, due to receive a stem cell transplant. The rearrangement joined TRBV7-8 to TRBJ2-1, with 10 middle bases fitting TRBD2. The source was PBMCs, collected before TCRalphabeta/CD19-depleted stem cell transplant. The nucleotide sequence is given as TGTGCCAGCAGCCCCCTCCGGAGTCTAGCGGGAGTTGAGCAGTTCTTC. Protein translation: CASSPLRSLAGVEQFF.